The following is a TCR beta chain sequence with its context. Its matching antigen is unknown. This may arise from a read error, as a much more abundant clone is one base away. The V segment lost 5 bases and the J segment 2 bases; nucleotides outside the gene matches: 8. Germline V lookup: CDR1 LGHDT, CDR2 YNNKEL (reference sequence). The CDR3 totals 15 residues. This sample was included in a study of prognosis after radiotherapy for stage I lung cancer. Study-level results: The question of whether the expanded TCR clones were tumor-specific was not determined.

Genomic DNA yielded TCR beta CDR3, amplified by two-round multiplex PCR. Each TRBV and TRBJ gene had its own primer in the first PCR round. TCRdb redid the calling of the multiplex PCR reads with MiXCR, one entry per CDR3 protein. The sample shows around 25,000 distinct CDR3 sequences, under 40% of them seen only once. The clonotype was recovered from a donor aged 50 or older with non-small cell lung cancer. This sequence joins TRBV3-1 and TRBJ2-7; 8 positions agree with TRBD2. The sample here was PBMCs, taken before or after stereotactic body radiation therapy (not recorded which). The CDR3 coding sequence is TGTGCCAGCAGCTGGCGTAGCGGGACACCCTACGAGCAGTACTTC. This sequence encodes CASSWRSGTPYEQYF.